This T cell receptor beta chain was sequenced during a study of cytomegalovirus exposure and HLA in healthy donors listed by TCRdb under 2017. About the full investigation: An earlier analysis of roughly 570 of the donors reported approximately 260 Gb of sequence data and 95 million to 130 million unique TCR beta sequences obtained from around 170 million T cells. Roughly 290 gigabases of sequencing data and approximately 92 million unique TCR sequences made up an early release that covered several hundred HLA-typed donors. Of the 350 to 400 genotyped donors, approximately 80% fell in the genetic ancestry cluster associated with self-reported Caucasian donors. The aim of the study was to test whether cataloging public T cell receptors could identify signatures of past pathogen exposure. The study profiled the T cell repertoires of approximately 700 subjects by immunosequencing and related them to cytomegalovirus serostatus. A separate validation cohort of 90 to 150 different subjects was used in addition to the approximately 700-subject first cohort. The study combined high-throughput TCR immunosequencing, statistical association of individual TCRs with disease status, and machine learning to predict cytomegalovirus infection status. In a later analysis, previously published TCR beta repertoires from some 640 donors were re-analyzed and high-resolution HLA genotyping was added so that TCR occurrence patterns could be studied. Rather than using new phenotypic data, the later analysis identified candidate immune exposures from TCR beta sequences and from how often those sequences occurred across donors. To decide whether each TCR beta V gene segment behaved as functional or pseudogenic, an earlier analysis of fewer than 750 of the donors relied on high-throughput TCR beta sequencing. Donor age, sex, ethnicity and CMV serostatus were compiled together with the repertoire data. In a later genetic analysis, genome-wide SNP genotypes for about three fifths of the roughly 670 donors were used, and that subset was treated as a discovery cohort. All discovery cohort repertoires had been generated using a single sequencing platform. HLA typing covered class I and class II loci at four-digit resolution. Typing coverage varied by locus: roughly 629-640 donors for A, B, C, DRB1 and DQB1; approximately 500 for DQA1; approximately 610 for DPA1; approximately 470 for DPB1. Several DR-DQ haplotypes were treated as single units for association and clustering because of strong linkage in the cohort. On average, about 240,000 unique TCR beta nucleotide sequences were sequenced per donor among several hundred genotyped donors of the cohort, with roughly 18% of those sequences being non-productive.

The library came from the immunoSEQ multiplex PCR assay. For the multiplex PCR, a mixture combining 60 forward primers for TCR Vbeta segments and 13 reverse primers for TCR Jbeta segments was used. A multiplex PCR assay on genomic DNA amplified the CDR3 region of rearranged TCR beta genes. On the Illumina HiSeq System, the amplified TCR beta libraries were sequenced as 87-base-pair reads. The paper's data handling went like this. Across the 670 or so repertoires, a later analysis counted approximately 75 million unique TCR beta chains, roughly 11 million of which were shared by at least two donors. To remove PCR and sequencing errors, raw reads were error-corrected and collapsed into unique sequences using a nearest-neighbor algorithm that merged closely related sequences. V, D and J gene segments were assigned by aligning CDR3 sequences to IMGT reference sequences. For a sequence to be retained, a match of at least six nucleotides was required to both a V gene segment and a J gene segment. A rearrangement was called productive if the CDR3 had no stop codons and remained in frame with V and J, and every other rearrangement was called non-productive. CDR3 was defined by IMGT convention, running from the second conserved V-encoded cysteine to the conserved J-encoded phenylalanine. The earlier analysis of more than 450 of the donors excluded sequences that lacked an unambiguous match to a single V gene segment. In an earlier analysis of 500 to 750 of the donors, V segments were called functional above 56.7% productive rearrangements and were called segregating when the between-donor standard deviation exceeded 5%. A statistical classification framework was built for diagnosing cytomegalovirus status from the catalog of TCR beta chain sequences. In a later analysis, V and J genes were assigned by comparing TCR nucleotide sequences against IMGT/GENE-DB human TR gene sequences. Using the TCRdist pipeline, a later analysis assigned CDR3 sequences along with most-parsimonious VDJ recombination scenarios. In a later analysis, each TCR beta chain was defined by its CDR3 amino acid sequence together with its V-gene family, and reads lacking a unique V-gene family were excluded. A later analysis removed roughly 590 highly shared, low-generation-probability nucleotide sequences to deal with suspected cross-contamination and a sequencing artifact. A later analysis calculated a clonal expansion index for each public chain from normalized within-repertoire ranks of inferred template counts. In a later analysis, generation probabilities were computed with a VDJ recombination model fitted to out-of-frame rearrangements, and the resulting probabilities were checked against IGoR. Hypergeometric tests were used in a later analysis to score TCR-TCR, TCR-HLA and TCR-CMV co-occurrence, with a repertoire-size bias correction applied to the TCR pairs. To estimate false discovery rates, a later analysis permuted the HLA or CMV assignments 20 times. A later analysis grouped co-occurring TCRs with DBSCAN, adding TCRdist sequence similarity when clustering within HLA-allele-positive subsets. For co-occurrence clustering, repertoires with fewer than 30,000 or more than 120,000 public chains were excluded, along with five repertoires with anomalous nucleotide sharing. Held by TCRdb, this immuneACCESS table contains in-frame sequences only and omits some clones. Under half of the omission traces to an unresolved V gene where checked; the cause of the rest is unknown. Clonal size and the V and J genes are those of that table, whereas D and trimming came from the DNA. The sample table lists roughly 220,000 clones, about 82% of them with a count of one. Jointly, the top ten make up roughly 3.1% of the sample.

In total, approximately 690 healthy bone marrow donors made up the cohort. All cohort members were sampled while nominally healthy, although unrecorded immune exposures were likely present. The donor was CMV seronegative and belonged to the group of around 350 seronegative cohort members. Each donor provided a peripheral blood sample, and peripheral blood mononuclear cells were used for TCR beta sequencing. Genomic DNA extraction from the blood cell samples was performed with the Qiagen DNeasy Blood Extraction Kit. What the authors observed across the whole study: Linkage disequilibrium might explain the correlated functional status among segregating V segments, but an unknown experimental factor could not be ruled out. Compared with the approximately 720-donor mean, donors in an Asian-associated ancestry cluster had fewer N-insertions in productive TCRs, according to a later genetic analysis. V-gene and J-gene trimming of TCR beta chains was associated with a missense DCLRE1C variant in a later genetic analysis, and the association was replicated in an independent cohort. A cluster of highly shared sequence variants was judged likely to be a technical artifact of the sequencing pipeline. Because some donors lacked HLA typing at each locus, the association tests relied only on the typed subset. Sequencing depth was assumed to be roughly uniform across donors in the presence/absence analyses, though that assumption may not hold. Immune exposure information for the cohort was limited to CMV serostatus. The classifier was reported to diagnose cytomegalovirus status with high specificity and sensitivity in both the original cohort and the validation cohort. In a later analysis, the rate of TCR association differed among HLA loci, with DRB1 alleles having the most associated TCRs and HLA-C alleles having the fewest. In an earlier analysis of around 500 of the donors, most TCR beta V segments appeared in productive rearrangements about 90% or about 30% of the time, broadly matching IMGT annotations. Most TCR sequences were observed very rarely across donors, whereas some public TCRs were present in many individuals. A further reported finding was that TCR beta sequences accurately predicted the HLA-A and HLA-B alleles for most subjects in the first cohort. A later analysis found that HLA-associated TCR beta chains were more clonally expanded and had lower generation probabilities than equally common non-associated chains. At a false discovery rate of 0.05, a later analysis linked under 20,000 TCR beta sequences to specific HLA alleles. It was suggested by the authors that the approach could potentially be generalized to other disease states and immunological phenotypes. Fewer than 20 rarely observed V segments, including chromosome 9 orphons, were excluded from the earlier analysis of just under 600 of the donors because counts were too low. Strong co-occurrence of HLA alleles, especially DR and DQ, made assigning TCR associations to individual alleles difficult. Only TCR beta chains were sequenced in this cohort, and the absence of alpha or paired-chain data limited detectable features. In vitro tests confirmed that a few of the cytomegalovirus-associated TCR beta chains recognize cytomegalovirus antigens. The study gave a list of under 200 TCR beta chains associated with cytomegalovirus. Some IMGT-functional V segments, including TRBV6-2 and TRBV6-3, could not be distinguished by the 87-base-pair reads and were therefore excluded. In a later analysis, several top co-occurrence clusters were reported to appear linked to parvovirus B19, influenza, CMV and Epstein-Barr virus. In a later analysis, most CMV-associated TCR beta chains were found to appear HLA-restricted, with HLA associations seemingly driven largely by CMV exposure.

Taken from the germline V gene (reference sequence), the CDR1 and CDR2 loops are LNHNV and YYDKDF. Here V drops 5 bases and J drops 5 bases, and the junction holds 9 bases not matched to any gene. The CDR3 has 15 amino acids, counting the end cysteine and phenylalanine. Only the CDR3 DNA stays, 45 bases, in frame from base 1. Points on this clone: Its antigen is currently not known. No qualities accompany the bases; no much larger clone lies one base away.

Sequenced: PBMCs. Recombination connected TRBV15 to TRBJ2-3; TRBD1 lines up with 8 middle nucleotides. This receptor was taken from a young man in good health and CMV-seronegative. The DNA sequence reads TGTGCCACCAGCGCGCACAGGGGGACTGTAGATACGCAGTATTTT. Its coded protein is CATSAHRGTVDTQYF.